This T cell receptor beta chain appears in the sequencing data of a study of blood T cell repertoires in COVID-19. Overall study: Specimens from acute and convalescent COVID-19 originated in the United States, Italy and Spain.

The CDR3 is 16 residues long. Per the germline V gene, CDR1 is LGHDT and CDR2 is YNNKEL (reference sequence). V was pared by 5 bases and J by 7 bases, with 20 bases between. Sequencing used immunoSEQ multiplex PCR; TCRdb keeps in-frame clones, though not all of them. This table has roughly 67,000 clones, 76% appearing once. This clonotype was obtained from a woman in her forties or fifties with active or convalescent COVID-19. The sequencing sample was made of peripheral blood. The chain joins TRBV3-1 (or the pseudogene TRBV3-2) to TRBJ1-4; D is uncertain. The DNA for the CDR3 is TGTGCCAGCAGCTCCGGGATCCCCATAAGGAGTGAAAAACTGTTTTTT. This encodes CASSSGIPIRSEKLFF.